One and the same sample provided the 10 T cell receptor beta chains below, sequenced in a study of cytomegalovirus exposure and HLA in healthy donors. The PCR ran on 60 Vbeta and 13 Jbeta primers. TCRdb keeps only in-frame clones here, not all; method: immunoSEQ multiplex PCR. The sample holds about 150,000 clones, roughly 86% seen once. Sequenced: PBMCs. The receptors shown here come from a woman in her 40s in good health and CMV-seronegative.

The rearrangement uses TRBV2 and TRBJ2-7; D gene unclear. The CDR3 has 10 amino acids. Germline CDR1 SNHLY, CDR2 FYNNEI. V shed 5 bases and J shed 4 bases, with 3 bases lying between them. Written as DNA, the CDR3 is TGTGCCAGCAGTCCATACGAGCAGTACTTC. It encodes CASSPYEQYF. The complete variable domain, with remaining parts taken from reference TRBV2 and TRBJ2-7, reads EPEVTQTPSHQVTQMGQEVILRCVPISNHLYFYWYRQILGQKVEFLVSFYNNEISEKSEIFDDQFSVERPDGSNFTLKIRSTKLEDSAMYFCASSPYEQYFGPGTRLTVT.

Only one count was recorded for this clone. The V gene is TRBV27, the J gene TRBJ2-5; TRBD2 aligns across 8 bases. V lost 5 bases and J lost 3; bases outside the gene matches: 5. Germline V CDR1 and CDR2: MNHEY, SMNVEV (reference sequence). This CDR3 is built from 14 residues. CDR3 in DNA: TGTGCCAGCAGTAACCGGGAGGGTAAAGAGACCCAGTACTTC. This codes for CASSNREGKETQYF.

The chain couples TRBV7-2 to TRBJ2-1; 7 positions match TRBD2. This CDR3 comprises 15 residues. Trimming at V came to 3 bases and at J to 5 bases, leaving 7 bases not matched to a gene. The V gene's germline CDR1 is SGHTA and CDR2 FQGNSA. The CDR3 nucleotides are TGTGCCAGCAGCTTCGTCTTTCTAGCGGACAATGAGCAGTTCTTC. It encodes CASSFVFLADNEQFF.

This chain connects TRBV5-6 to TRBJ2-7, with TRBD1 as a possible D gene (5 bases). The V and J ends lost 4 bases and 7 bases respectively, with 15 bases between them. The CDR3 runs 13 residues. Germline V gene data show CDR1 as SGHDT and CDR2 as YYEEEE. The CDR3 sequence is CASSRGPGLEQYF. In DNA form, the CDR3 reads TGTGCCAGCAGCAGGGGCCCGGGTTTGGAGCAGTACTTC.

In nucleotides, the CDR3 is TGTGCCAGCAGTCCCCTAGCGGGAGGGGCGGAGACCCAGTACTTC. Translated: CASSPLAGGAETQYF. The chain uses TRBV14 and TRBJ2-5; TRBD2 agrees at 12 bases. The germline CDR1 and CDR2 sequences are SGHDN and FVKESK. This CDR3 is built from 15 residues. V shed 6 bases, J shed 5 bases, and the junction held 7 bases outside the gene matches.

The chain uses TRBV4-2 and TRBJ1-4; TRBD1 is a possible D gene (6 bases). The germline V gene encodes CDR1 LGHNA and CDR2 YNFKEQ. The CDR3 loop spans 16 amino acids. V was pared by 1 base and J by 8 bases, with 17 bases between. CDR3 DNA: TGTGCCAGCAGCCAAGTGGGAGGGGGTTCGGGCGAAAAACTGTTTTTT. It yields the protein CASSQVGGGSGEKLFF.

This chain connects TRBV7-8 to TRBJ1-1, with D perhaps TRBD1 (6 bases). V lost 7 bases and J lost 3, with 12 bases in between. CDR3 size: 13 residues. CDR1 and CDR2 (germline): SGHVS, FQNEAQ. The CDR3 loop reads CASTQAGDTEAFF. Written as DNA, the CDR3 is TGTGCCAGCACCCAAGCAGGGGACACTGAAGCTTTCTTT.

J is TRBJ2-2 and V is TRBV6-6, with D perhaps TRBD2 (6 bases). The CDR3 extends over 13 amino acids. Germline V gene sequence: CDR1 MNHNY, CDR2 SVGAGI (reference sequence). V lost 4 bases to trimming and J lost 4 bases, with 7 bases between them. The CDR3 DNA reads as TGTGCCAGCAGTTCGACTAGCACCGGGGAGCTGTTTTTT. Its translation: CASSSTSTGELFF.

The rearrangement uses TRBV9 and TRBJ2-3, with 9 bases matching TRBD2. Trimming removed 5 bases from V and 3 bases from J; junction bases left unmatched: 7. This CDR3 has 15 amino acids. Germline CDR1 reads SGDLS; CDR2 reads YYNGEE. In nucleotides, the CDR3 is TGTGCCAGCAGGCGGGAGGGCCGGGGGACAGATACGCAGTATTTT. Protein: CASRREGRGTDTQYF. Complete variable domain (other parts from reference TRBV9 and TRBJ2-3): DSGVTQTPKHLITATGQRVTLRCSPRSGDLSVYWYQQSLDQGLQFLIQYYNGEERAKGNILERFSAQQFPDLHSELNLSSLELGDSALYFCASRREGRGTDTQYFGPGTRLTVL.

V usage is TRBV11-3 and J usage is TRBJ2-1; 7 positions agree with TRBD2. This CDR3 has 12 residues. The junction had 6 bases not matched to a gene; V was cut back by 10 bases and J by 6 bases. Germline V CDR1 and CDR2: SGHNT, YENEEA. Here the CDR3 DNA reads TGTGCCACCGCGGGAGTCGGCAATGAGCAGTTCTTC. Encoded protein: CATAGVGNEQFF.